The T cell receptor (beta chain) under discussion was sequenced for a study of T cells in Graves' hyperthyroidism and ophthalmopathy. Overall study results and limits: Stable hyperthyroidism was told apart from ophthalmopathy by a model built on 13 V-J features. Most clonotypes expanded in thyroid above 0.001 were likewise present in blood.

The investigators amplified TCR beta CDR3 regions from RNA transcripts. Using the HTBI primer set, a first-round RT-PCR was run on the TCR CDR3. TCRdb re-called the multiplex PCR reads through MiXCR, storing one row per CDR3 protein. The data contain a few hundred thousand distinct CDR3 sequences, approximately 44% of them singletons. Stable Graves' hyperthyroidism meant no ophthalmopathy progression within 18 months. Thyroid ultrasound, orbital computed tomography, clinical symptoms, and serum thyroxine and TRAb underpinned diagnoses. As for this clonotype: Its antigen remains unknown. Because the CDR3's place on the DNA is in doubt, the DNA is left out and the CDR3 is given as listed by TCRdb.

The CDR3 is 13 residues long, counting both termini. Germline V gives CDR1 ENHRY, CDR2 SYGVKD. The source is a woman under 30 with Graves' hyperthyroidism. The sample taken for sequencing was peripheral blood or thyroid tissue (not recorded which). The chain combines TRBV10-3 with TRBJ2-6; TRBD1, as called in the table, went unchecked against the DNA. The CDR3 is CAISDWGAGTEAF.